The source of this TCR beta chain is a study of long-term antiretroviral therapy in people with HIV. Points from the study as a whole: Narrower CDR3 length ranges marked HIV repertoires relative to controls. Post-ART diversity increased but stayed below transplant donor controls.

The V and J ends lost 0 bases and 0 bases respectively, with 9 bases between them. From germline, CDR1 is GTSNPN and CDR2 SVGIG (reference sequence). The CDR3 loop spans 14 amino acids. About this clone: As yet, its antigen is unknown.

Survey-level resolution applied to immunoSEQ assay v3.0. TCRdb's table, derived via immunoSEQ multiplex PCR, lists solely in-frame clones and lacks some. The table shows roughly 19,000 clones, with about 82% occurring only once. Participants living with HIV all received treatment in the United States. The rearrangement uses TRBV30 and TRBJ2-7, with unresolved D. The TCR was taken from a young woman with HIV. Specimen: unsorted PBMCs, collected 0.6 years after starting antiretroviral therapy. CDR3 coding DNA: TGTGCCTGGAGTGTATCGGGCCACTCCTACGAGCAGTACTTC. Amino acids: CAWSVSGHSYEQYF.